Below are 20 T cell receptor beta chains sequenced from a single sample in a study of early T cells in non-severe SARS-CoV-2 infection. TCRdb reanalysed the 5' RACE reads using MiXCR and keeps one entry per CDR3 protein. Among 90,000 to 100,000 distinct CDR3 sequences listed, over 10% were seen once. Material for sequencing was whole blood. The receptors stem from an adult who was a healthcare worker with PCR-confirmed SARS-CoV-2 infection or an uninfected control (not recorded which).

This clonotype was picked up many times. The chain employs TRBV27 and TRBJ1-1; 9 nucleotides line up with TRBD1. V lost 1 base and J lost 5; bases outside the gene matches: 11. The CDR3 is 17 amino acids. The V gene's germline CDR1 is MNHEY and CDR2 SMNVEV (reference sequence). The CDR3: CASSLFSVGTGKTEAFF. CDR3 in DNA: TGTGCCAGCAGTTTATTTTCGGTGGGGACAGGGAAAACTGAAGCTTTCTTT.

The CDR3, as DNA: TGTGCCAGCAGTAAGACTAGCGGGGGTCGTGAGACCCAGTACTTC. Translated, it gives CASSKTSGGRETQYF. V is TRBV2 and J is TRBJ2-5, with 12 bases aligning to TRBD2. The V segment lost 5 bases and the J segment 5 bases; nucleotides outside the gene matches: 6. The length of the CDR3 is 15 residues. Germline CDR1 is SNHLY and CDR2 is FYNNEI.

This clonotype was seen ten or more times. This rearrangement joins TRBV11-2 to TRBJ2-1; perhaps TRBD2 as D (6 bases). Trimming took 3 bases from V and 10 from J, leaving 19 bases between them. Germline V gene sequence: CDR1 SGHAT, CDR2 FQNNGV. The CDR3 has 15 residues. CDR3 loop: CASSLDPGTPGEQFF. In DNA, the CDR3 is TGTGCCAGCAGCTTGGACCCCGGGACTCCTGGAGAGCAGTTCTTC.

V is TRBV28 and J is TRBJ2-5; no clear D. Trimming pared 1 base from V and 5 bases from J, leaving 8 bases between. Germline CDR1 reads MDHEN; CDR2 reads SYDVKM. The CDR3 length is 13 residues. The CDR3 is CASSLSVGETQYF. In nucleotides, the CDR3 is TGTGCCAGCAGTTTATCCGTGGGGGAGACCCAGTACTTC.

The V and J genes are TRBV29-1 and TRBJ2-7; 11 nucleotides align to TRBD1. V shed 4 bases and J 6 bases; nucleotides not matched to a gene: 2. The CDR3 has 12 amino acids. The germline CDR1 and CDR2 sequences are SQVTM and ANQGSEA. CDR3 sequence: CSVGTGGPEQYF. In DNA, the CDR3 is TGCAGCGTTGGGACAGGGGGCCCCGAGCAGTACTTC.

The chain has TRBV28 and TRBJ1-3, with D possibly matching TRBD1 (6 bases). The CDR3 spans 12 residues. Germline lookup yields CDR1 MDHEN and CDR2 SYDVKM. With 4 bases removed from V and 8 bases from J, the gap between germline ends came to 9 bases. The DNA of the CDR3 is TGTGCCAGCAGTTCACAGGGTCACACCATATATTTT. It yields the protein CASSSQGHTIYF. Together with reference TRBV28 and TRBJ1-3, the CDR3 gives the full variable domain: DVKVTQSSRYLVKRTGEKVFLECVQDMDHENMFWYRQDPGLGLRLIYFSYDVKMKEKGDIPEGYSVSREKKERFSLILESASTNQTSMYLCASSSQGHTIYFGEGSWLTVV.

The J gene is TRBJ2-3, the V gene TRBV27; tentatively, D is TRBD2 (6 bases). CDR3 length: 14 amino acids. V gave up 6 bases and J gave up 2 bases, with 12 bases separating them. CDR1 MNHEY and CDR2 SMNVEV come from the germline V gene (reference sequence). CDR3 bases: TGTGCCAGCAGGCCGTGGGGGGACACAGATACGCAGTATTTT. Residues: CASRPWGDTDTQYF.

This clonotype was detected many times. V is TRBV19 and J is TRBJ1-5; D remains unclear. Germline-derived CDR1 and CDR2 are LNHDA and SQIVND (reference sequence). Deletions cut 3 bases from V and 9 bases from J, with 18 bases between. The CDR3 has 15 residues. CDR3 bases: TGTGCCAGTAGTATGGTTTTGGAAGGCGCGTGGCCCCAGCATTTT. Protein product: CASSMVLEGAWPQHF.

This clonotype was observed a handful of times. This sequence joins TRBV20-1 and TRBJ1-1; no clear D. Per germline, CDR1 DFQATT and CDR2 SNEGSKA (reference sequence). This CDR3 is built from 12 residues. Trimming stripped 3 bases from V and 7 bases from J, with 12 bases between. The CDR3 DNA reads as TGCAGTGCTAGCAGCAGTACCTTTGAAGCTTTCTTT. Its protein is CSASSSTFEAFF.

This chain uses TRBV4-2 with TRBJ2-7; 9 positions agree with TRBD2. Germline CDR1 reads LGHNA; CDR2 reads YNFKEQ. The CDR3 is 16 amino acids. V shed 0 bases, J shed 9 bases, and the junction held 12 bases outside the gene matches. The CDR3 DNA reads TGTGCCAGCAGCCAAGAAAGTGCGGGGGGGCCTGTAAGGCAGTACTTC. Its translation is CASSQESAGGPVRQYF.

CDR3 sequence reads: CASSVKGGEKLFF. The CDR3 DNA reads as TGTGCCAGCAGTGTGAAGGGGGGTGAAAAACTGTTTTTT. This chain uses TRBV6-1 with TRBJ1-4; D possibly corresponds to TRBD1 (6 bases). Germline CDR1 MNHNS, CDR2 SASEGT. V shed 4 bases and J shed 7 bases, with 10 bases lying between them. The CDR3 extends over 13 amino acids.

This rearrangement joins TRBV20-1 to TRBJ2-3; possible D gene TRBD2, 5 bases. Deletions cut 6 bases from V and 4 bases from J, with 11 bases between. Germline CDR1 reads DFQATT; CDR2 reads SNEGSKA (reference sequence). The CDR3 consists of 12 residues. Here the CDR3 DNA reads TGCAGTGCCGCCCCGGGGTCAGATACGCAGTATTTT. This gives the protein CSAAPGSDTQYF.

This clonotype was seen ten or more times. The chain couples TRBV7-8 to TRBJ2-3; the D is unclear. V lost 5 bases, J lost 3 bases, and 18 bases lay in between. The CDR3 totals 16 residues. Germline CDR1 and CDR2: SGHVS and FQNEAQ. The CDR3 reads CASSPIEDGTTDTQYF. DNA of the CDR3: TGTGCCAGCAGCCCAATAGAGGACGGAACAACAGATACGCAGTATTTT.

This clonotype has a handful of counts. This chain uses TRBV20-1 with TRBJ2-1; tentative D call: TRBD2 (6 bases). The ends were cut back, 4 bases at V and 9 bases at J, with 25 bases in the middle. Germline lookup yields CDR1 DFQATT and CDR2 SNEGSKA (reference sequence). The CDR3 contains 16 residues. The CDR3 sequence is CSANPPRGGVNSEQFF. The CDR3 region has the DNA TGCAGTGCTAACCCCCCCCGGGGCGGGGTTAATAGTGAGCAGTTCTTC.

This clonotype was seen a few times. The chain links TRBV7-2 to TRBJ2-7; 9 bases align to TRBD2. Trimming removed 1 base from V and 3 bases from J; junction bases left unmatched: 4. The CDR3 has 15 amino acids. Per the germline V gene, CDR1 is SGHTA and CDR2 is FQGNSA. DNA for the CDR3: TGTGCCAGCAGCTTAGAAGCGGGGGGTTACTACGAGCAGTACTTC. Encoded protein: CASSLEAGGYYEQYF.

The chain combines TRBV6-5 with TRBJ1-1, with D possibly being TRBD1 (6 bases). Germline-derived CDR1 and CDR2 are MNHEY and SVGAGI. The CDR3 has 13 amino acids. Trimming left V 7 bases short and J 4 bases short, with 13 bases between. The CDR3 loop reads CASKQGRSTEAFF. The CDR3 DNA reads as TGTGCCAGCAAGCAGGGGCGTAGCACTGAAGCTTTCTTT.

This clonotype was seen a few times. CDR3 residues: CASSSGPPGNQPQHF. For the CDR3, the DNA is TGCGCCAGCAGTTCAGGGCCGCCCGGCAATCAGCCCCAGCATTTT. V and J are TRBV4-1 and TRBJ1-5; D might be TRBD1 (5 bases). CDR3 length: 15 amino acids. V lost 6 bases and J 2 bases, leaving 14 bases between the germline ends. CDR1 is MGHRA, CDR2 YSYEKL, per germline.

The chain recombines TRBV2 with TRBJ2-5, with D perhaps being TRBD1 or TRBD2 (7 bases each). The CDR3 runs to 13 residues. Trimming cost V 8 bases and J 1 base, with 11 bases left between them. The germline gives CDR1 SNHLY, CDR2 FYNNEI. The DNA for the CDR3 is TGTGCCAGCGGGGGGGACAGCCAAGAGACCCAGTACTTC. Residues: CASGGDSQETQYF.

This clonotype was counted only a few times. The chain is built from TRBV11-2 and TRBJ2-7, with TRBD1 as a possible D gene (6 bases). This CDR3 is built from 15 residues. Germline lookup yields CDR1 SGHAT and CDR2 FQNNGV. Trimming stripped 5 bases from V and 5 bases from J, with 19 bases between. The CDR3 nucleotides are TGTGCCAGCAGCCCGCCGGGACACGGATTCAACGAGCAGTACTTC. It yields the protein CASSPPGHGFNEQYF.

This chain links TRBV29-1 with TRBJ2-2; 7 bases are shared with TRBD1. The V and J ends lost 5 bases and 4 bases, in that order; junction bases with no gene match: 7. The CDR3 is 14 amino acids. The V gene's germline CDR1 is SQVTM and CDR2 ANQGSEA. The CDR3 protein is CSVKGASLTGELFF. The DNA for the CDR3 is TGCAGCGTTAAGGGGGCGAGTCTCACCGGGGAGCTGTTTTTT.